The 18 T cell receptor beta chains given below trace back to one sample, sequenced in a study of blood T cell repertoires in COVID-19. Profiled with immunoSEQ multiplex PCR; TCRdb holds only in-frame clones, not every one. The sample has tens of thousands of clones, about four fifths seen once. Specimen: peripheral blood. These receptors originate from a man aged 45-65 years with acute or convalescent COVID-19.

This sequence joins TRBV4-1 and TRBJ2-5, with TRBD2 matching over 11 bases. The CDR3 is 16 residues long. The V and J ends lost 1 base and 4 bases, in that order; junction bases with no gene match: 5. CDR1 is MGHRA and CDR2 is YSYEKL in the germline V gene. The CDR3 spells CASSQVQLAGGETQYF. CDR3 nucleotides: TGCGCCAGCAGCCAAGTCCAGCTAGCGGGGGGAGAGACCCAGTACTTC.

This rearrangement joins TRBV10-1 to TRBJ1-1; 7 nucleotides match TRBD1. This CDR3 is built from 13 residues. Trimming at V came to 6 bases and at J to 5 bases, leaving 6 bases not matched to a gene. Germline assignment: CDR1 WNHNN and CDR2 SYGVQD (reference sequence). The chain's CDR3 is CASRDRSGTEAFF. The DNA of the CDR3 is TGCGCCAGCAGGGACAGGTCGGGAACTGAAGCTTTCTTT.

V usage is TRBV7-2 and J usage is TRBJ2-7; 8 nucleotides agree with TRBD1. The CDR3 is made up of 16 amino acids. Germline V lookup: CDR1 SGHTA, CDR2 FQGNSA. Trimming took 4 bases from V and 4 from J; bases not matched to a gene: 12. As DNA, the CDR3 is TGTGCCAGCAGCTCTCCGGACAGGGCCGGGGTATACGAGCAGTACTTC. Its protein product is CASSSPDRAGVYEQYF. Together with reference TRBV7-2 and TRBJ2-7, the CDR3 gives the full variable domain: GAGVSQSPSNKVTEKGKDVELRCDPISGHTALYWYRQSLGQGLEFLIYFQGNSAPDKSGLPSDRFSAERTGGSVSTLTIQRTQQEDSAVYLCASSSPDRAGVYEQYFGPGTRLTVT.

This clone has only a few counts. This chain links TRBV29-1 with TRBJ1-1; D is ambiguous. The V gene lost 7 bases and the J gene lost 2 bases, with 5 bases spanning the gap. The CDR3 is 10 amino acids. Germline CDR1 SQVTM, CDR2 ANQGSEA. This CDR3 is CSAQNTEAFF. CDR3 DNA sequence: TGCAGCGCCCAAAACACTGAAGCTTTCTTT.

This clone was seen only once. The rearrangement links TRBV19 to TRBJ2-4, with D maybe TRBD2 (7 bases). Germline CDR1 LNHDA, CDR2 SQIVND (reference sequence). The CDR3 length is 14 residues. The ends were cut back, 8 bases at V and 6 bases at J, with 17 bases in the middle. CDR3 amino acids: CASSGGRGVNIQYF. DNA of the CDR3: TGTGCCAGTTCCGGGGGCCGGGGGGTAAACATTCAGTACTTC.

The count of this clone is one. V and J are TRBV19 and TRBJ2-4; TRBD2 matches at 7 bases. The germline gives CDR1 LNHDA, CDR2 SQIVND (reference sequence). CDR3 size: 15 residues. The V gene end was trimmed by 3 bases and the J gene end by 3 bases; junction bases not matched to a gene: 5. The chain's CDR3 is CASSIEGRVKNIQYF. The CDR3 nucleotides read TGTGCCAGTAGTATCGAGGGGAGGGTCAAAAACATTCAGTACTTC.

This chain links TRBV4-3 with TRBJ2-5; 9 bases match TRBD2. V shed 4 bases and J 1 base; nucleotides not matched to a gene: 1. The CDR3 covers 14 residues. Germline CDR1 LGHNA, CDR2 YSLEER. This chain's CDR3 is CASSLGLAQETQYF. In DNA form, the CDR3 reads TGCGCCAGCAGCCTGGGACTAGCCCAAGAGACCCAGTACTTC.

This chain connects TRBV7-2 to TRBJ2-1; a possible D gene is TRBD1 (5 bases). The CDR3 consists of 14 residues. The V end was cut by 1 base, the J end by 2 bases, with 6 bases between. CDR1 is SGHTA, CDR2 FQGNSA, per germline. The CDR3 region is CASSLEGAYNEQFF. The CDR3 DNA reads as TGTGCCAGCAGCTTAGAAGGGGCCTACAATGAGCAGTTCTTC.

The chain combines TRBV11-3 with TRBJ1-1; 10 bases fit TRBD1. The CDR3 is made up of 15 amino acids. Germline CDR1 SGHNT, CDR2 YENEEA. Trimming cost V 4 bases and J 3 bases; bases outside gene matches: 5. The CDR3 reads CASSWGTGAYTEAFF. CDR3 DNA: TGTGCCAGCAGCTGGGGGACAGGGGCGTACACTGAAGCTTTCTTT. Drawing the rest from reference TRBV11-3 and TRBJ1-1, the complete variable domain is EAGVVQSPRYKIIEKKQPVAFWCNPISGHNTLYWYLQNLGQGPELLIRYENEEAVDDSQLPKDRFSAERLKGVDSTLKIQPAELGDSAVYLCASSWGTGAYTEAFFGQGTRLTVV.

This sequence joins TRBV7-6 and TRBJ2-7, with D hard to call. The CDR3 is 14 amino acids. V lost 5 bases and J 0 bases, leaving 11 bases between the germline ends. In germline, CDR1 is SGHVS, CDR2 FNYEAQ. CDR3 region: CASSPHPGSYEQYF. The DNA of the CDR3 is TGTGCCAGCAGCCCCCACCCCGGCTCCTACGAGCAGTACTTC.

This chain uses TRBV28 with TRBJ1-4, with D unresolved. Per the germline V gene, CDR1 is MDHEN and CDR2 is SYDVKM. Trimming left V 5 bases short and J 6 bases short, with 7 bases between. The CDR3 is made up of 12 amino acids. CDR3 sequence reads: CASSIRDEKLFF. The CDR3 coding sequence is TGTGCCAGCAGTATAAGAGATGAAAAACTGTTTTTT.

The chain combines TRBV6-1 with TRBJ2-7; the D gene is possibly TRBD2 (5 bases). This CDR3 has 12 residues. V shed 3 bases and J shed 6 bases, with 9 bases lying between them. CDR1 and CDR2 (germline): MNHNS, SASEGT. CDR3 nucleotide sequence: TGTGCCAGCAGTGATAGGCGGGTCGAGCAGTACTTC. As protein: CASSDRRVEQYF.

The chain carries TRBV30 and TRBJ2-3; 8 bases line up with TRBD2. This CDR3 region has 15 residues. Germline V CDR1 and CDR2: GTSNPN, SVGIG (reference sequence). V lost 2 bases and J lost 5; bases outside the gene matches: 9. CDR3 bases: TGTGCCTGGAGTTATGGCGGGGGGAACAGAGATACGCAGTATTTT. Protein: CAWSYGGGNRDTQYF.

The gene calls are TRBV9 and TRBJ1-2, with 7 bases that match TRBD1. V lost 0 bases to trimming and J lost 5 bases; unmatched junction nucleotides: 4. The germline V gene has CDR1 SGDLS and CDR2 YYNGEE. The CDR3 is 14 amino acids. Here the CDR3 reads CASSVGQGRYGYTF. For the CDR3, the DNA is TGTGCCAGCAGCGTAGGACAGGGAAGGTATGGCTACACCTTC.

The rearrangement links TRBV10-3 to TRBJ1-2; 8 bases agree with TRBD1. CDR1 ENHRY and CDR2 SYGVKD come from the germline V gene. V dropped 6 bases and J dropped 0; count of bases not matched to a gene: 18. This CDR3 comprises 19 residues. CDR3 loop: CAISSPLTRDRSSNYGYTF. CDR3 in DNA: TGTGCCATCAGCTCGCCCCTGACCCGGGACAGGTCCTCTAACTATGGCTACACCTTC.

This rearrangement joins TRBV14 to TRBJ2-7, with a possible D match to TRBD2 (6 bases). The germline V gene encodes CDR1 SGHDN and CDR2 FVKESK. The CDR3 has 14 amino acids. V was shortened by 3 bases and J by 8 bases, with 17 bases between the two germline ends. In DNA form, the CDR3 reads TGTGCCAGCAGCCACCTAGAGGAGGGGAAACAGCAGTACTTC. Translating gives CASSHLEEGKQQYF.

The CDR3 DNA sequence: TGTGCCAGCAGCTTGACACAAAGCTACGAGCAGTACTTC. Translated: CASSLTQSYEQYF. This sequence joins TRBV5-6 and TRBJ2-7; D not certain. Trimming shortened V by 1 base and J by 3 bases, and 8 bases separated the two germline ends. The germline gives CDR1 SGHDT, CDR2 YYEEEE. This CDR3 spans 13 amino acids.

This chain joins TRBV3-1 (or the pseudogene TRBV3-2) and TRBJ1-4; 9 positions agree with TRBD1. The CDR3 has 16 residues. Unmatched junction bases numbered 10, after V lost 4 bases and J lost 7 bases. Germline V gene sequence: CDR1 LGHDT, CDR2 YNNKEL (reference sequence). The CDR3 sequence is CASSPTPGQGREKLFF. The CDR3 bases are TGTGCCAGCAGCCCTACCCCGGGACAGGGACGTGAAAAACTGTTTTTT.